This entry lists 11 T cell receptor beta chains sequenced from one sample in a study of CD8 T cells in Susac syndrome. Reverse transcription of roughly 0.45 to 1 ug RNA used random hexamers. TCRdb re-derived calls from the immunoSEQ multiplex PCR reads in MiXCR, one entry per CDR3 protein. The profile shows 330,000 or so distinct CDR3 sequences, about 82% of them singletons. The sample taken for sequencing was CD8+ T cells from PBMCs. These receptors were collected from a human donor with multiple sclerosis.

The rearrangement links TRBV6-6 to TRBJ2-7; D not certain. The CDR3 extends over 13 amino acids. Per the germline V gene, CDR1 is MNHNY and CDR2 is SVGAGI (reference sequence). Trimming cost V 2 bases and J 3 bases, with 8 bases left between them. The CDR3: CASSYTDGYEQYF. Written as DNA, the CDR3 is TGTGCCAGCAGTTACACGGACGGCTACGAGCAGTACTTC.

The rearrangement links TRBV27 to TRBJ1-1; no firm D call. The germline CDR1 and CDR2 sequences are MNHEY and SMNVEV (reference sequence). This CDR3 region has 12 residues. V lost 1 base, J lost 6 bases, and 6 bases lay in between. The CDR3 DNA reads as TGTGCCAGCAGTTTATTAGGGTCTGAAGCTTTCTTT. It encodes CASSLLGSEAFF.

This clonotype occurred once. The chain uses TRBV20-1 and TRBJ2-1, with D tentatively TRBD2 (5 bases). V was cut by 5 bases and J by 3 bases, with 17 bases left in between. The CDR3 has 15 amino acids. The V gene's germline CDR1 is DFQATT and CDR2 SNEGSKA (reference sequence). This chain's CDR3 is CSAYSPSGRYNEQFF. The CDR3 DNA reads TGCAGTGCTTACTCCCCAAGCGGACGCTACAATGAGCAGTTCTTC.

The V and J genes are TRBV4-3 and TRBJ2-2; 7 nucleotides align to TRBD2. The CDR3 is made up of 17 amino acids. From germline, CDR1 is LGHNA and CDR2 YSLEER. The junction had 11 bases not matched to a gene; V was cut back by 1 base and J by 6 bases. DNA of the CDR3: TGCGCCAGCAGCCAAGGGCCCTTAAGCGGGATGGCCGGGGAGCTGTTTTTT. It codes for CASSQGPLSGMAGELFF.

This clonotype is a singleton in its sample. The chain recombines TRBV15 with TRBJ1-2, with D possibly TRBD1 on 6 matching bases. Germline-derived CDR1 and CDR2 are LNHNV and YYDKDF (reference sequence). Trimming removed 2 bases from V and 6 bases from J, with 13 bases in between. The length of the CDR3 is 14 residues. The CDR3 DNA reads as TGTGCCACCAGCAGACAAGGGGGGGCCGATGGCTACACCTTC. Amino acids: CATSRQGGADGYTF.

This rearrangement joins TRBV5-6 to TRBJ1-1, with D possibly matching TRBD1 (6 bases). The ends were cut back, 4 bases at V and 1 base at J, with 14 bases in the middle. The germline gives CDR1 SGHDT, CDR2 YYEEEE. The CDR3 loop spans 15 amino acids. CDR3 region: CASSIGTSPNTEAFF. The CDR3 bases are TGTGCCAGCAGCATCGGGACAAGCCCGAACACTGAAGCTTTCTTT.

This sequence joins TRBV28 and TRBJ1-1; D unclear. This CDR3 is built from 14 residues. Germline loops: CDR1 MDHEN, CDR2 SYDVKM. Between the trimmed V and J ends, which lost 3 bases and 1 base, there was a span of 9 bases. CDR3 loop: CASSLAPTNTEAFF. The CDR3 DNA reads as TGTGCCAGCAGTTTGGCTCCAACGAACACTGAAGCTTTCTTT. The full variable domain, rest sourced from reference TRBV28 and TRBJ1-1, is DVKVTQSSRYLVKRTGEKVFLECVQDMDHENMFWYRQDPGLGLRLIYFSYDVKMKEKGDIPEGYSVSREKKERFSLILESASTNQTSMYLCASSLAPTNTEAFFGQGTRLTVV.

The chain has TRBV2 and TRBJ2-2; D is ambiguous. With 4 bases removed from V and 5 bases from J, the gap between germline ends came to 5 bases. The CDR3 runs to 12 residues. Germline lookup yields CDR1 SNHLY and CDR2 FYNNEI. The CDR3 protein is CASSGYTGELFF. In DNA, the CDR3 is TGTGCCAGCAGTGGCTATACCGGGGAGCTGTTTTTT.

This clonotype was recorded a few times. The J gene is TRBJ2-6, the V gene TRBV27; TRBD2 matches 10 bases. CDR3 size: 19 residues. Germline trimming cut 2 bases from V and 3 bases from J; bases unmatched to any gene: 10. CDR1 and CDR2 from the germline V gene are MNHEY and SMNVEV (reference sequence). CDR3 sequence reads: CASSLGASGSLGGANVLTF. CDR3 bases: TGTGCCAGCAGTTTAGGAGCTAGCGGGAGTCTAGGTGGGGCCAACGTCCTGACTTTC.

This clonotype was counted once. The V gene is TRBV25-1, the J gene TRBJ2-3; no firm D call. This CDR3 is 19 amino acids long. Germline-derived CDR1 and CDR2 are MGHDK and SYGVNS. V shed 1 base and J shed 0 bases, with 20 bases lying between them. The CDR3, as DNA: TGTGCCAGCAGTGAATCCGAACGCGTTGGTGGATCTAGCACAGATACGCAGTATTTT. Its translation is CASSESERVGGSSTDTQYF.

The J gene is TRBJ2-6, the V gene TRBV7-3; no definite D call. Trimming pared 5 bases from V and 3 bases from J, leaving 5 bases between. The CDR3 spans 13 residues. Germline-derived CDR1 and CDR2 are SGHTA and FQGTGA. CDR3 sequence reads: CASSKDGANVLTF. The DNA of the CDR3 is TGTGCCAGCAGCAAGGATGGGGCCAACGTCCTGACTTTC.